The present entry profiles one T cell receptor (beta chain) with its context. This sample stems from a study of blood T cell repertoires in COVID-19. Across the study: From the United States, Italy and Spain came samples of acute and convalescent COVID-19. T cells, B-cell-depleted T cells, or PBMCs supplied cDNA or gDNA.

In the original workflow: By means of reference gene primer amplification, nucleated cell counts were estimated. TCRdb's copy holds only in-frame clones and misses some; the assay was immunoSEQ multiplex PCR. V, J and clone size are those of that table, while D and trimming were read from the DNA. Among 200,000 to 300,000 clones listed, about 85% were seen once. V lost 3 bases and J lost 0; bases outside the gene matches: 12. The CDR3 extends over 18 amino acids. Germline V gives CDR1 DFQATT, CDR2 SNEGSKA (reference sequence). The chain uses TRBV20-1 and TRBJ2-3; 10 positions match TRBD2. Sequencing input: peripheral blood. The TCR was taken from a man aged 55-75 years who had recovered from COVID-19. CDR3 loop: CSASVGRSTSGSTDTQYF. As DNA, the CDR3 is TGCAGTGCTAGTGTGGGCAGGTCGACTAGCGGGAGCACAGATACGCAGTATTTT.